This T cell receptor beta chain was profiled in a study of T cell repertoires in cytomegalovirus infection. As concerns this clonotype: Its antigen is still unknown. The DNA is left out, because the CDR3 cannot be placed on it with certainty; the CDR3 is given as TCRdb lists it.

Via MiXCR, TCRdb re-called the reads, giving one row per CDR3 protein. The table lists over 250,000 distinct CDR3 sequences, roughly a fifth of them singletons, with approximately 19% in the top ten. Germline CDR1 is LNHDA and CDR2 is SQIVND (reference sequence). From its first to its last residue, the CDR3 has 14 amino acids. The TCR comes from a human donor in good health (CMV status not recorded). Some clones in this sample may be carry-over from other donors' samples. The sequencing used cultured PBMCs, collected from culture after CMV antigen stimulation. The V and J genes are TRBV19 and TRBJ1-6; the D call of TRBD1 is as the table states it, not checked on the DNA. This chain's CDR3 is CASTSGQGSSPLHF.